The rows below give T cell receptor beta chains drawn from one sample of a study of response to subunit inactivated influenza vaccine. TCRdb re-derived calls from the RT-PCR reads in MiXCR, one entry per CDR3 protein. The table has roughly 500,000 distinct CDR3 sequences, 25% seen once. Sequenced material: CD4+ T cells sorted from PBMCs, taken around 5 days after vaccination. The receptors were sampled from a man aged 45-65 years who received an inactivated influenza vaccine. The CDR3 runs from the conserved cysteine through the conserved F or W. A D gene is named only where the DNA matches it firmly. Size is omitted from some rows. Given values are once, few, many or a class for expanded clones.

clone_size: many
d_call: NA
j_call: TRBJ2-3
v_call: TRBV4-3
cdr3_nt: TGCGCCAGCAGCCAAAGGGAGCCAGGGGATACGCAGTATTTT
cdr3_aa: CASSQREPGDTQYF

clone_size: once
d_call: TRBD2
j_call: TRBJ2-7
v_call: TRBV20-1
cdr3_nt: TGCAGTGTCCCACTAGCGGGAGGGCCGAGGGAGCAGTACTTC
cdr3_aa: CSVPLAGGPREQYF

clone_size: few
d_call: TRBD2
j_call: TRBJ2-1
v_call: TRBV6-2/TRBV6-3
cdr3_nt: TGTGCCAGCAGTTCCGTGACTAGCGGGAGACATGAGCAGTTCTTC
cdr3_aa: CASSSVTSGRHEQFF

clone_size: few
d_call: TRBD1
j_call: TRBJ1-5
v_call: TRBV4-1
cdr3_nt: TGCGCCAGCAGCCGGGACAGTTATAGCAATCAGCCCCAGCATTTT
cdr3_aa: CASSRDSYSNQPQHF

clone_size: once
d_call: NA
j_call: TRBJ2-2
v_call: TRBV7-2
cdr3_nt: TGTGCCAGCAGCTTGGACCTTAGGGCCGGGGAGCTGTTTTTT
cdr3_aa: CASSLDLRAGELFF

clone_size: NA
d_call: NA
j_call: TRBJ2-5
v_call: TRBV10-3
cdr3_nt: TGTGCCATCAGCCGACAGGTTACCCAAGAGACCCAGTACTTC
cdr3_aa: CAISRQVTQETQYF

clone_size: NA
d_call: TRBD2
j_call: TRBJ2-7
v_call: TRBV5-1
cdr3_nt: TGCGCCAGCAGCTCCGGGACTAGGGTTGAGCAGTACTTC
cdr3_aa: CASSSGTRVEQYF

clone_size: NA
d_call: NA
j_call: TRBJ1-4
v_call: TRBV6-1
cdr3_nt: TGTGCCAGCAGCCCCAGGGTTCTGTCTAATGAAAAACTGTTTTTT
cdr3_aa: CASSPRVLSNEKLFF

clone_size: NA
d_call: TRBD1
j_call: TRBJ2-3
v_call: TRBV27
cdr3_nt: TGTGCCAGCAGTACCGACAGGGGGAGGACAGATACGCAGTATTTT
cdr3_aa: CASSTDRGRTDTQYF

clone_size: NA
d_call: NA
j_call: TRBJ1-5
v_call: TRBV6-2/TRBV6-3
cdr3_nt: TGTGCCAGCAGTCCACAGGGAATTAGCAATCAGCCCCAGCATTTT
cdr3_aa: CASSPQGISNQPQHF

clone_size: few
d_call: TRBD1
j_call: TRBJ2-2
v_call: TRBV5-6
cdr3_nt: TGTGCCAGCAGCTTGGACAGGGGCTTGAACACCGGGGAGCTGTTTTTT
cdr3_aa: CASSLDRGLNTGELFF

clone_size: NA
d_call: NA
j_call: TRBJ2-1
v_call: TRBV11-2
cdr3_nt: TGTGCCAGCAGCTTAGATCCTGAGCGGATCTCCTACAATGAGCAGTTCTTC
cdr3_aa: CASSLDPERISYNEQFF

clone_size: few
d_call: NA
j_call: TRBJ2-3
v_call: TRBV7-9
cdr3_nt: TGTGCCAACGATACGCAGTATTTT
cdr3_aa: CANDTQYF

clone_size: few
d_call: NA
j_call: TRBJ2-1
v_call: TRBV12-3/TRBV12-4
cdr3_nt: TGTGCCAGCAGTTTTCAGCTGGAGCAGTTCTTC
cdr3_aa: CASSFQLEQFF

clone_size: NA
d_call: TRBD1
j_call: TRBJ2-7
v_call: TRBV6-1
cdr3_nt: TGTGCCAGCAGTCGCTTCGGACAGGGGGGCGGTTACGAGCAGTACTTC
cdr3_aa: CASSRFGQGGGYEQYF

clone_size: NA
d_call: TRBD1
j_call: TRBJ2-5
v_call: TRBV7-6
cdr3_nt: TGTGCCAGCAGCCCAGTGGCCGACAGGGGCCGAGAGACCCAGTACTTC
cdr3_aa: CASSPVADRGRETQYF

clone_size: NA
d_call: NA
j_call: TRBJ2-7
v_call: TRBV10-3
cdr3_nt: TGTGCCATCAGTTCTGGCCTTAGCTCCTACGAGCAGTACTTC
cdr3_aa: CAISSGLSSYEQYF

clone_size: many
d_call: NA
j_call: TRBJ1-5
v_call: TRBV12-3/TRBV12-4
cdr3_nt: TGTGCCAGCAGTACGACGGGTGATCAGCCCCAGCATTTT
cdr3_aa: CASSTTGDQPQHF

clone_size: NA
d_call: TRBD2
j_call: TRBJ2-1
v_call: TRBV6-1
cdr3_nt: TGTGCCAGCAGTGAATCCGGGACTAGCCTCAATGAGCAGTTCTTC
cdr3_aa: CASSESGTSLNEQFF

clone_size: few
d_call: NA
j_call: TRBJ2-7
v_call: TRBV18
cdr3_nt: TGTGCCAGCGTTTCAGAAACCGGCGAGCAGTACTTC
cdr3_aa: CASVSETGEQYF

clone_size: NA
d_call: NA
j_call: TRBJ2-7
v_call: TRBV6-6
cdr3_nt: TGTGCCAGCAGTTTGGATGCATACTACGAGCAGTACTTC
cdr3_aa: CASSLDAYYEQYF

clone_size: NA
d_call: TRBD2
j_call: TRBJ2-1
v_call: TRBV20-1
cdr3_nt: TGCAGTGCTGGGGTAGCGGGGAGCTCCTACAATGAGCAGTTCTTC
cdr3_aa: CSAGVAGSSYNEQFF

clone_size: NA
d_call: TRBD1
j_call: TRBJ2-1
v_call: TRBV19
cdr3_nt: TGTGCCAGTAGTATCGGGGACAGGGTGGGCTACAATGAGCAGTTCTTC
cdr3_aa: CASSIGDRVGYNEQFF

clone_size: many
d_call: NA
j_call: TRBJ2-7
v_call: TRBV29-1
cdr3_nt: TGCAGCGTTGGAGAAATTAGCTACGAGCAGTACTTC
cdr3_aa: CSVGEISYEQYF

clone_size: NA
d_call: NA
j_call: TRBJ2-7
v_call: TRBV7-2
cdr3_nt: TGTGCCAGCAGCTTAGGAACGCCAAAAATCTACGAGCAGTACTTC
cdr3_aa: CASSLGTPKIYEQYF

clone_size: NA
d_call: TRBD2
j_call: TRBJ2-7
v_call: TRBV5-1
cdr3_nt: TGCGCCAGCAGCTTGGCAGGACTAGCGGGAGACTACGAGCAGTACTTC
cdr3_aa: CASSLAGLAGDYEQYF

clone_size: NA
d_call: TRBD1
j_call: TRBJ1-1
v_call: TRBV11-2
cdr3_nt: TGTGCCAGCAGCGCCTCCAGGGGGCGGGTCAGTTCGGCTTTCTTT
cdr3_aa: CASSASRGRVSSAFF

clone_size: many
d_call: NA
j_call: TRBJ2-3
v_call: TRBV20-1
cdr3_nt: TGCAGTGCTAGGGCGACTGTTACAGATACGCAGTATTTT
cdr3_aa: CSARATVTDTQYF

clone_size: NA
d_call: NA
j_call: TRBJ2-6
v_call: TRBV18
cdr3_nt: TGTGCCAGCGCAAACAGGGCTCCCGGCTCTGGGGCCAACGTCCTGACTTTC
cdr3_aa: CASANRAPGSGANVLTF

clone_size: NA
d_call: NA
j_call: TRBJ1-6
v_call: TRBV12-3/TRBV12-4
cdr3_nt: TGTGCCAGCAGTTTAGACGTATATTCACCCCTCCACTTT
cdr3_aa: CASSLDVYSPLHF

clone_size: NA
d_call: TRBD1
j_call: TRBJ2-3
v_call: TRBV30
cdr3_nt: TGTGCCTGGAGCATACAGGGGGCTACAGATACGCAGTATTTT
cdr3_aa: CAWSIQGATDTQYF

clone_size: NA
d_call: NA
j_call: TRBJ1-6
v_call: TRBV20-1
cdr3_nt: TGCAGCCCTAGGGTTTTTAATTCACCCCTCCACTTT
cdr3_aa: CSPRVFNSPLHF

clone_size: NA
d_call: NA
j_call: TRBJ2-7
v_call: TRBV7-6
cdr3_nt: TGTGCCAGCAGCTCACAAGCAGGGAGGCATTACGAGCAGTACTTC
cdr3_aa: CASSSQAGRHYEQYF

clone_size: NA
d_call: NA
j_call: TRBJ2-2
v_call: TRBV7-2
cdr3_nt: TGTGCCAGCAGCTCTTTTTATGGCAGAGTCACCGGGGAGCTGTTTTTT
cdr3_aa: CASSSFYGRVTGELFF

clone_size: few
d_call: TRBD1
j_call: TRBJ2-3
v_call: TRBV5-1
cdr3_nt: TGCGCCAGCAGCTTGGAAAGGACAGGGAGCACAGATACGCAGTATTTT
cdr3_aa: CASSLERTGSTDTQYF

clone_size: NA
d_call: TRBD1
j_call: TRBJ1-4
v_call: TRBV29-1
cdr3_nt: TGCAGCTCACGGACAGGGGAAAAACTGTTTTTT
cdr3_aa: CSSRTGEKLFF

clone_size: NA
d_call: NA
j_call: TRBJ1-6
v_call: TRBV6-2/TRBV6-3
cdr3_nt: TGTGCCAGCAGTTACGGGTCACCCCTCCACTTT
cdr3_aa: CASSYGSPLHF

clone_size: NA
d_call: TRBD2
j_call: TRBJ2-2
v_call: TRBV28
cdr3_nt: TGTGCCAGCAGTTTAAGAAGCGGGGGCAACACCGGGGAGCTGTTTTTT
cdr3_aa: CASSLRSGGNTGELFF

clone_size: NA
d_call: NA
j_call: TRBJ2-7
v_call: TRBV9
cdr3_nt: TGTGCCAGCAGCGTAGACGGCAGTACCTACGAGCAGTACTTC
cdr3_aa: CASSVDGSTYEQYF

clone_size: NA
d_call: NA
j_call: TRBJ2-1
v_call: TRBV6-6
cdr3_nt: TGTGCCAGCAGCCCCGGACCTGCAAATGAGCAGTTCTTC
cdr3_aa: CASSPGPANEQFF

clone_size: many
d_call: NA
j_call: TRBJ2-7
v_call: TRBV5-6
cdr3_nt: TGTGCCAGCAGCTTACAACGGGACACCCACTCCTACGAGCAGTACTTC
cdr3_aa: CASSLQRDTHSYEQYF

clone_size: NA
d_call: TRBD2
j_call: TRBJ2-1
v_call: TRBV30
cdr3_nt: TGTGCCTGGAGTCGCAGCGGGGGGGCCCTTGAGCAGTTCTTC
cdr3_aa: CAWSRSGGALEQFF

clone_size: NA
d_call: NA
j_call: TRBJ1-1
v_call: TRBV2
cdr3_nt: TGTGCCAGCAGTGGGGAGGGACTGAACACTGAAGCTTTCTTT
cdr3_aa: CASSGEGLNTEAFF

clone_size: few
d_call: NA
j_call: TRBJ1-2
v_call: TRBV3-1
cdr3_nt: TGTGCCAGCAGCCAAGATTCGGGCAGAACTAACTATGGCTACACCTTC
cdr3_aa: CASSQDSGRTNYGYTF

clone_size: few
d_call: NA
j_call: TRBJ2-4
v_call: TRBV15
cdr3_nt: TGTGCCACCAGCAGTAACCCCGGGACAGCCAAAAACATTCAGTACTTC
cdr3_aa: CATSSNPGTAKNIQYF

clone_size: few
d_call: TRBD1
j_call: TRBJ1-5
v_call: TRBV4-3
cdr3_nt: TGCGCCAGCAGCCAAGATTTCGGGACAGGGAATCAGCCCCAGCATTTT
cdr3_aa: CASSQDFGTGNQPQHF

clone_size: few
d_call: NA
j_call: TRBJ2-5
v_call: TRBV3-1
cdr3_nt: TGTGCCAGCAGCCTCCACGGCGGGGAAGAGACCCAGTACTTC
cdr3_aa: CASSLHGGEETQYF

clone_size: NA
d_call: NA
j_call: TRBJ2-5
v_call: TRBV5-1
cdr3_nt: TGCGCCAGCAGCTTGGGAATGGGTCGCGGGGAGACCCAGTACTTC
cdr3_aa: CASSLGMGRGETQYF

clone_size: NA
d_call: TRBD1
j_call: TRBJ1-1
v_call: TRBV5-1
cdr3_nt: TGCGCCAGCAGCTTGGGACAGGGGAGAGTTGAAGCTTTCTTT
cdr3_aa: CASSLGQGRVEAFF

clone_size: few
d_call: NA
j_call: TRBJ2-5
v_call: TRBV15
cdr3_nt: TGTGCCACCAGCAGAGATAGGACTGGGGAGACCCAGTACTTC
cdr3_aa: CATSRDRTGETQYF

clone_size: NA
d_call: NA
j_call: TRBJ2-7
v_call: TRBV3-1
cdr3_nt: TGTGCCAGCAGCCCTCTAAGCGCGAGCTCCTACGAGCAGTACTTC
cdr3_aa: CASSPLSASSYEQYF

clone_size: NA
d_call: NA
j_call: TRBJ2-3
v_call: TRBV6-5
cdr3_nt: TGTGCCAGCAGTTACTCAGGGTTCACAGATACGCAGTATTTT
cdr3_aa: CASSYSGFTDTQYF

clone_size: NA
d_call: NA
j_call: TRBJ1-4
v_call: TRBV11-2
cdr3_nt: TGTGCCAGCAGCTTGGGGGGGGCTAATGAAAAACTGTTTTTT
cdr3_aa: CASSLGGANEKLFF

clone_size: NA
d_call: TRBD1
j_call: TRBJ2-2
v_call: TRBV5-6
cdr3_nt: TGTGCCAGCAGCTTGCAGGGGGACGGGGAGCTGTTTTTT
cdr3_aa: CASSLQGDGELFF